This T cell receptor beta chain was sequenced in a study of T-cell reconstitution after alpha-beta-depleted transplantation in children. Preparation of the TCRbeta library was carried out with unique molecular identifiers. TCRdb reanalysed the PCR reads using MiXCR and keeps one entry per CDR3 protein. This sample has almost 400,000 distinct CDR3 sequences, with roughly 22% found just once. V lost 0 bases and J lost 7, with 7 bases in between. Germline values: CDR1 MNHEY, CDR2 SVGAGI. CDR3 length: 13 amino acids. The receptor comes from a human donor who donated a stem cell graft to a child with acute myeloid leukemia. This chain joins TRBV6-5 and TRBJ2-1; D unclear. Sample: PBMCs from the stem cell graft donor, taken from the stem cell graft. The CDR3 bases are TGTGCCAGCAGTTACTCGATTGGTAATGAGCAGTTCTTC. Protein: CASSYSIGNEQFF.